Judged by abundance, the clone carrying this T cell receptor (beta chain) is large. Its target is not known. V dropped 4 bases and J dropped 3; count of bases not matched to a gene: 3. CDR3 size: 13 residues. Per the germline V gene, CDR1 is SGHDT and CDR2 is YYEEEE. These data belong to a study of liver allograft versus peripheral blood T cells. Study-wide background: Transplanted-liver T cell receptor repertoires were compared with recipients' peripheral blood repertoires. Study-wide results and limits: Intra-allograft T cell receptor repertoires in the liver reportedly differed from peripheral blood repertoires.

TCRdb used MiXCR to reprocess the reads, holding one entry per CDR3 protein. The sample holds some 4,000 distinct CDR3 sequences, about 18% seen once. The rearrangement joins TRBV5-6 to TRBJ1-2; 7 bases align to TRBD1. The clonotype originates from a human patient who had a liver transplant. T cells may partly derive from the graft donor. The CDR3 region is CASSLDRDYGYTF. The CDR3 bases are TGTGCCAGCAGCCTCGACAGGGACTATGGCTACACCTTC.